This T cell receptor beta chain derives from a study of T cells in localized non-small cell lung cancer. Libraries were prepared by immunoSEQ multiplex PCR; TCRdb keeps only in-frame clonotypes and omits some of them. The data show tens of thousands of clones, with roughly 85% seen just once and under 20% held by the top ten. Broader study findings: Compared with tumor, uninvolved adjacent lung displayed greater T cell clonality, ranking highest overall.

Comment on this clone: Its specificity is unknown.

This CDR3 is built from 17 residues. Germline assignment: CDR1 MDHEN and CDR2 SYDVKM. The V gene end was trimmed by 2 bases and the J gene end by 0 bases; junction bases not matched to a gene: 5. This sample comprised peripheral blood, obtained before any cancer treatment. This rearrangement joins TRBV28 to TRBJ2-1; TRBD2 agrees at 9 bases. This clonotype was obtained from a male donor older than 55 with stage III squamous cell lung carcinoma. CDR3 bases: TGTGCCAGCAGTTTAGCGGCGGGAGGGAGCTCCTACAATGAGCAGTTCTTC. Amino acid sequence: CASSLAAGGSSYNEQFF.